This TCR beta chain was identified in a study of cytomegalovirus exposure and HLA in healthy donors (dated 2017 in TCRdb). With respect to the entire study: According to an earlier analysis of 550 to 700 of the donors, about 179 million T cells yielded roughly 110 million unique TCR beta sequences and roughly 280 Gb of sequence data. An early release that covered 640 HLA-typed donors contained about 300 gigabases of sequencing data and approximately 85 million unique TCR sequences. The genetic ancestry cluster associated with self-reported Caucasian donors included roughly four fifths of the roughly 400 genotyped donors. The aim of the study was to test whether cataloging public T cell receptors could identify signatures of past pathogen exposure. The study profiled the T cell repertoires of about 720 subjects by immunosequencing and related them to cytomegalovirus serostatus. A separate validation cohort of roughly 130 different subjects was used in addition to the roughly 700-subject first cohort. High-throughput TCR immunosequencing, statistical association of individual TCRs with disease status, and machine learning were combined to predict cytomegalovirus infection status. A later analysis re-analyzed previously published TCR beta repertoires from approximately 670 donors and added high-resolution HLA genotyping to study TCR occurrence patterns. Rather than using new phenotypic data, the later analysis identified candidate immune exposures from TCR beta sequences and from how often those sequences occurred across donors. To decide whether each TCR beta V gene segment behaved as functional or pseudogenic, an earlier analysis of some 600 of the donors relied on high-throughput TCR beta sequencing. Donor age, sex, ethnicity and CMV serostatus were compiled together with the repertoire data. In a later genetic analysis, genome-wide SNP genotypes for about 65% of the 666 donors were used, and that subset was treated as a discovery cohort. All discovery cohort repertoires had been generated using a single sequencing platform. Both class I and class II loci were covered by HLA typing, at four-digit resolution. Typing coverage differed by locus: A, B, C, DRB1 and DQB1 were typed in about 620-630 donors, DQA1 in around 500, DPA1 in over 600, and DPB1 in 400 to 480. Because of strong linkage in the cohort, a handful of DR-DQ haplotypes were treated as single units for association and clustering. On average, roughly 250,000 unique TCR beta nucleotide sequences were sequenced per donor among 350 to 400 genotyped donors of the cohort, with 15% to 20% of those sequences being non-productive. The full study reports these points: Because counts were too low, 15 or so rarely observed V segments, including chromosome 9 orphons, were excluded from the earlier analysis of a few hundred of the donors. In a later analysis, TCR association rates were found to vary across HLA loci, with the most associated TCRs seen for DRB1 alleles and the fewest for HLA-C alleles. The cohort was sequenced for TCR beta chains only, and without alpha or paired-chain data the features that could be detected were limited. Compared with equally common non-associated chains, HLA-associated TCR beta chains in a later analysis were more clonally expanded and had lower generation probabilities. The study listed 150 to 200 TCR beta chains as associated with cytomegalovirus. The 87-base-pair reads could not distinguish some IMGT-functional V segments, including TRBV6-2 and TRBV6-3, so those segments were excluded. The sequencing pipeline was judged likely to have produced a cluster of highly shared sequence variants as a technical artifact. Strong co-occurrence of HLA alleles, especially DR and DQ, made assigning TCR associations to individual alleles difficult. A later analysis found that most CMV-associated TCR beta chains appeared HLA-restricted, with HLA associations seemingly driven largely by CMV exposure. At a false discovery rate of 0.05, a later analysis linked 16,951 TCR beta sequences to specific HLA alleles. Roughly uniform sequencing depth across donors was assumed in presence/absence analyses, although this assumption may not hold. In both the original and validation cohorts, the classifier was reported to diagnose cytomegalovirus status with high specificity and sensitivity. According to a later analysis, parvovirus B19, influenza, CMV and Epstein-Barr virus appeared linked to several top co-occurrence clusters. A later genetic analysis reported fewer N-insertions in productive TCRs among donors in an Asian-associated ancestry cluster than the approximately 670-donor mean. Correlated functional status among segregating V segments might reflect linkage disequilibrium, but an unknown experimental factor could not be ruled out. Most TCR sequences were observed very rarely across donors, whereas some public TCRs were present in many individuals. HLA typing was unavailable for some donors at each locus, so association tests used only the typed subset. CMV serostatus was the only immune exposure information available for the cohort. A further reported finding was that TCR beta sequences accurately predicted the HLA-A and HLA-B alleles for most subjects in the first cohort. It was suggested by the authors that the approach could potentially be generalized to other disease states and immunological phenotypes. An association between a missense DCLRE1C variant and V-gene and J-gene trimming of TCR beta chains was found in a later genetic analysis and replicated in an independent cohort. Broadly in line with IMGT annotations, most TCR beta V segments showed up in productive rearrangements about 90% or about 30% of the time in an earlier analysis of several hundred of the donors. Three of the identified cytomegalovirus-associated TCR beta chains were confirmed in vitro to be specific for cytomegalovirus antigens.

Reading from cysteine to phenylalanine, the CDR3 counts 15 amino acids. Only the CDR3 region is kept as DNA, spanning 45 bases read in frame from base 1. According to the germline V gene (reference sequence), CDR1 reads SGHNT and CDR2 reads YYREEE. V lost 1 base and J lost 7 bases, and the count of bases not matched to a germline gene is 7. The cohort comprised 666 healthy bone marrow donors. At the time of sampling, every cohort member was nominally healthy, though immune exposures that went unrecorded were likely present. The donor tested CMV seropositive and was one of the 289 seropositive cohort members. A peripheral blood sample was provided by each donor, and peripheral blood mononuclear cells were used for TCR beta sequencing. The Qiagen DNeasy Blood Extraction Kit was used to extract genomic DNA from the blood cell samples. The receptor library was made with the immunoSEQ multiplex PCR assay. The multiplex PCR relied on a mix of 60 forward primers for TCR Vbeta segments and 13 reverse primers for TCR Jbeta segments. A multiplex PCR assay on genomic DNA amplified the CDR3 region of rearranged TCR beta genes. The amplified TCR beta libraries were sequenced on the Illumina HiSeq System as 87-base-pair reads. The paper's processing steps were these. A later analysis counted some 74 million unique TCR beta chains across the roughly 700 repertoires, and some 11 million of these chains were shared by at least two donors. Raw reads were error-corrected and collapsed into unique sequences by a nearest-neighbor algorithm in which closely related sequences were merged to remove PCR and sequencing errors. To assign V, D and J gene segments, CDR3 sequences were aligned to IMGT reference sequences. Each retained sequence needed at least a six-nucleotide match to both a V gene segment and a J gene segment. A rearrangement counted as productive if the CDR3 had no stop codons and remained in frame with V and J, and every other rearrangement counted as non-productive. Following IMGT convention, CDR3 was defined as the stretch from the second conserved V-encoded cysteine to the conserved J-encoded phenylalanine. In an earlier analysis of around 540 of the donors, sequences lacking an unambiguous match to a single V gene segment were excluded. An earlier analysis of some 500 of the donors classified V segments as functional when productive rearrangements were above 56.7% and as segregating when the standard deviation between donors was above 5%. To diagnose cytomegalovirus status from the catalog of TCR beta chain sequences, a statistical classification framework was built. A later analysis assigned V and J genes by comparing TCR nucleotide sequences with IMGT/GENE-DB human TR gene sequences. In a later analysis, CDR3 sequences and most-parsimonious VDJ recombination scenarios were assigned using the TCRdist pipeline. In a later analysis, each TCR beta chain was defined by its CDR3 amino acid sequence together with its V-gene family, and reads without a unique V-gene family were excluded. A later analysis removed 592 highly shared, low-generation-probability nucleotide sequences to deal with suspected cross-contamination and a sequencing artifact. In a later analysis, a clonal expansion index for each public chain was calculated from normalized within-repertoire ranks of inferred template counts. A later analysis computed generation probabilities with a VDJ recombination model fitted to out-of-frame rearrangements, and checked the results against IGoR. Hypergeometric tests were used in a later analysis to score TCR-TCR, TCR-HLA and TCR-CMV co-occurrence, with a repertoire-size bias correction applied to the TCR pairs. In a later analysis, false discovery rates were estimated by permuting HLA or CMV assignments 20 times. In a later analysis, co-occurring TCRs were grouped with DBSCAN, and TCRdist sequence similarity was added when clustering was performed within HLA-allele-positive subsets. Repertoires with fewer than 30,000 or more than 120,000 public chains, plus five repertoires with anomalous nucleotide sharing, were excluded from co-occurrence clustering. TCRdb retrieved this table from immuneACCESS and kept in-frame rearrangements only. Not all clones are present; in checked studies, unresolved V genes account for under half, and no reason is known for the remainder. The V and J calls and clone size were taken over from that table, and D and trimming were inferred from the DNA. Recorded for this sample are 90,000 to 110,000 clones; over 80% of them occurred a single time. Of the sample, 6.5% to 8.5% is held by the ten largest clones.

Of note for this clone: There is no known antigen for this receptor. Base qualities were left out, and no much larger clone turns up one base away.

The sequencing input was PBMCs. Recombination linked TRBV5-4 to TRBJ1-2; the central 10 bases match TRBD1. This TCR was recovered from a man aged 25 to 45 in good health and CMV-seropositive. The nucleotides read TGTGCCAGCAGCTTGATGTCGGGGGACAGGGGTGGCTACACCTTC. Its amino acids are CASSLMSGDRGGYTF.